This T cell receptor beta chain was sequenced during a study of early T cells in non-severe SARS-CoV-2 infection. Ten or more counts support this clonotype. TCRdb ran MiXCR on the 5' RACE reads and lists one entry per CDR3 protein. The data show approximately 46,000 distinct CDR3 sequences, with less than 7% seen just once and 9.5% to 15% held by the top ten. Between the trimmed V and J ends, which lost 5 bases and 7 bases, there was a span of 11 bases. Germline V gene lookup returns CDR1 SGHTA and CDR2 FQGNSA. The CDR3 runs 13 residues. The sequence was obtained from an adult who was a healthcare worker with PCR-confirmed SARS-CoV-2 infection or an uninfected control (not recorded which). The sample comprised whole blood. The chain is built from TRBV7-2 and TRBJ2-2, with D perhaps TRBD1 (5 bases). The CDR3 protein is CASSTRRGGELFF. The CDR3 DNA is TGTGCCAGCAGCACCCGTAGGGGCGGGGAGCTGTTTTTT.